The rows below give T cell receptor beta chains drawn from one sample of a study of TIL therapy for anti-PD-1-resistant metastatic lung cancer. Sequencing used immunoSEQ multiplex PCR; TCRdb keeps in-frame clones, though not all of them. The sample carries 25,000 to 30,000 clones, 72% recorded once. The specimen comprised tumor tissue, sampled at baseline. Every receptor here comes from a person between 30 and 80 years old with non-small cell lung cancer. CDR3s include the opening cysteine and the closing phenylalanine or tryptophan. Not all rows give a size; the values are once, few, many and, for expanded clones, a class.

V: TRBV6-6
J: TRBJ1-1
size: -
CDR3: CASWDLVRNTEAFF

V: TRBV7-9
J: TRBJ2-2
size: -
CDR3: CASSLNSGGRGGELFF

V: TRBV19
J: TRBJ1-2
size: -
CDR3: CASSLGSGDFFPPPFGYTF

V: TRBV4-1
J: TRBJ1-1
size: -
CDR3: CASSQEDGLEAFF

V: TRBV12-5
J: TRBJ2-7
size: -
CDR3: CASGLAGLPYEQYF

V: TRBV30
J: TRBJ1-2
size: -
CDR3: CAWRGPTANYGYTF

V: TRBV7-2
J: TRBJ1-5
size: -
CDR3: CASSEPLDVYSNQPQHF

V: TRBV19
J: TRBJ2-2
size: -
CDR3: CASSRRGLNTGELFF

V: TRBV5-4
J: TRBJ2-3
size: -
CDR3: CASSFTTVTDTQYF

V: TRBV6-5
J: TRBJ1-1
size: few
CDR3: CASKQTGVNTEAFF

V: TRBV21-1
J: TRBJ2-1
size: -
CDR3: CASSPSDPEQFF

V: TRBV27
J: TRBJ2-1
size: -
CDR3: CASSLPVGEYNEQFF

V: TRBV5-1
J: TRBJ1-6
size: -
CDR3: CASSAGQNYNSPLHF

V: TRBV2
J: TRBJ2-7
size: few
CDR3: CASSEPLYEQYF

V: TRBV19
J: TRBJ2-6
size: -
CDR3: CASSIQGWQSSGANVLTF

V: TRBV18
J: TRBJ1-2
size: -
CDR3: CASSPKQGSGYTF

V: TRBV11-3
J: TRBJ2-3
size: -
CDR3: CASSLEMAVSDTQYF

V: TRBV16
J: TRBJ1-1
size: -
CDR3: CASSPGDRGRTEAFF

V: TRBV10-3
J: TRBJ2-1
size: once
CDR3: CAISELRENEQFF

V: TRBV25-1
J: TRBJ1-4
size: -
CDR3: CASSEYWDSTNEKLFF

V: TRBV5-8
J: TRBJ2-5
size: few
CDR3: CASRKYQETQYF

V: TRBV5-5
J: TRBJ1-4
size: few
CDR3: CASSLDATNEKLFF

V: TRBV5-5
J: TRBJ1-4
size: -
CDR3: CASSLADATNEKLFF

V: TRBV20-1
J: TRBJ1-5
size: few
CDR3: CSARWLQPQHF

V: TRBV2
J: TRBJ2-1
size: -
CDR3: CASSEVPSLPRYNEQFF

V: TRBV7-9
J: TRBJ1-1
size: -
CDR3: CASSLARMNTEAFF

V: TRBV5-1
J: TRBJ2-5
size: -
CDR3: CASGPGTRAETQYF

V: TRBV30
J: TRBJ1-1
size: -
CDR3: CAWRRLGEAFF

V: TRBV6-5
J: TRBJ1-5
size: -
CDR3: CASSGVDGGPQHF

V: TRBV9
J: TRBJ1-5
size: few
CDR3: CASSVWGDQPQHF

V: TRBV13
J: TRBJ2-7
size: -
CDR3: CASSAIQGADSYEQYF

V: TRBV19
J: TRBJ1-1
size: -
CDR3: CASSPWDRNTEAFF

V: TRBV6-4
J: TRBJ1-6
size: few
CDR3: CASSDSWNDSPLHF

V: TRBV11-2
J: TRBJ2-3
size: -
CDR3: CASSPRLAGSTDTQYF

V: TRBV5-1
J: TRBJ2-5
size: -
CDR3: CASSLSEVETQYF

V: TRBV6-5
J: TRBJ2-7
size: -
CDR3: CASSYGGLAGSYEQYF

V: TRBV13
J: TRBJ1-2
size: -
CDR3: CASSLTGGASGYTF

V: TRBV6-1
J: TRBJ1-1
size: once
CDR3: CASSATGITEAFF

V: TRBV6-4
J: TRBJ2-3
size: -
CDR3: CASSLAGATDTQYF

V: TRBV6-5
J: TRBJ1-1
size: -
CDR3: CASSSGGFRKAFF

V: TRBV5-1
J: TRBJ1-2
size: -
CDR3: CASSLLGMNNYGYTF

V: TRBV7-9
J: TRBJ2-1
size: few
CDR3: CASSLARVDEQFF

V: TRBV10-1
J: TRBJ2-7
size: -
CDR3: CASSGRGEQYF

V: TRBV4-1
J: TRBJ1-5
size: once
CDR3: CASSQGFLYGGQLINQPQHF

V: TRBV6-1
J: TRBJ2-3
size: -
CDR3: CASSEGLAGADTQYF

V: TRBV6-5
J: TRBJ2-5
size: -
CDR3: CASRRDRQWYF

V: TRBV6-4
J: TRBJ2-3
size: -
CDR3: CASSDSGTPTDTQYF

V: TRBV4-1
J: TRBJ2-7
size: -
CDR3: CASSQELAGGQVLYEQYF